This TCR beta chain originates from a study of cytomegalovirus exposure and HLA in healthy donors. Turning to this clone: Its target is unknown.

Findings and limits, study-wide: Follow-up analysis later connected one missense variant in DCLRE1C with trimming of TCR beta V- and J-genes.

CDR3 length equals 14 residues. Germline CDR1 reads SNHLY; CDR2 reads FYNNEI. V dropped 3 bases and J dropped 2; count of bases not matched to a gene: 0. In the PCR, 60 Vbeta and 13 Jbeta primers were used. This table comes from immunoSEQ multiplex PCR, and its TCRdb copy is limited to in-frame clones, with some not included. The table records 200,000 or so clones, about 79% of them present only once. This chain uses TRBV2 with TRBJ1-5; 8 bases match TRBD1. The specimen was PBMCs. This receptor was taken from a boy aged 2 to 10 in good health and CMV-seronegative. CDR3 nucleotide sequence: TGTGCCAGCAGTGACAGGGGGCGCAATCAGCCCCAGCATTTT. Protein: CASSDRGRNQPQHF.